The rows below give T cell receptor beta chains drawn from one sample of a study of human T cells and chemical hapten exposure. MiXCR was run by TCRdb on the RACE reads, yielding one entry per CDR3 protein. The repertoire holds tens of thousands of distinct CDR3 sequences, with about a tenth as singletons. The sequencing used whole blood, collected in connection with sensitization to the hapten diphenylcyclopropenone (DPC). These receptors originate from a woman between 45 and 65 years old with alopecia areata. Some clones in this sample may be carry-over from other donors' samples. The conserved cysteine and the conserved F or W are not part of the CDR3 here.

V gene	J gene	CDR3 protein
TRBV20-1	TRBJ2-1	SAAHPAGGLNEQF
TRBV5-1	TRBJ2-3	ASSLPADTQY
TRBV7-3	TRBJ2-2	ASQRGQEELF
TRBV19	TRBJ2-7	ASSSLAGTYEQY
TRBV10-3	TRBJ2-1	AIRNSGFANEQF
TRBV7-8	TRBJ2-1	ASSLALFKSGRAVYEQF
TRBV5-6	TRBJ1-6	ASSFSGTGMYSPLH
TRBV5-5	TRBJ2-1	ASGGGSRSYNEQF
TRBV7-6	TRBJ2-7	ASSPPGLAGPEY
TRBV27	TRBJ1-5	ASSAEQPYQPQH
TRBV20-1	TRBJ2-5	SAFVPQETQY
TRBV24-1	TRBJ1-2	ATSVRGHGYT
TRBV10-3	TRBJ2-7	AIGTGGYEQY
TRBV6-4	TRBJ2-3	ASSDSSRLARVGTDTQY
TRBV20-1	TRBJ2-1	SANQLLAGAYNEQF
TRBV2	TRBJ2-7	ASSDLRTYYEQY
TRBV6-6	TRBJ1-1	ASSYLPERVTEAF
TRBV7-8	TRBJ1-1	ASSLSGTENTEAF
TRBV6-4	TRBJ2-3	ASSDSRLAGLGDTQY
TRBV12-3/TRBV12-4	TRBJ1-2	ASSRDRIINYGYT
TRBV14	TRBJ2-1	ATSYFNEQF
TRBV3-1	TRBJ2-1	ASSLRSRSGTGRNEQF
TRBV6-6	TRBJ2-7	ASSYPGRKYEQY
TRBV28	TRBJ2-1	ASSSPSRRELFLNEQF
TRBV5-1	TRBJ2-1	ASSWGQGNNEQF
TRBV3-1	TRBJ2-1	ASSQGLAGVDEQF
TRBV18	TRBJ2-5	ASSAAGGPGETQY
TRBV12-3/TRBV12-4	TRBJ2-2	ASTHRRVSDGELF
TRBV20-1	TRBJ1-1	SANQDRVTEAF
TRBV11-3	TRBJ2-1	ASSYYRRNEQF
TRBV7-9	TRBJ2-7	ASRTGTGGEQY
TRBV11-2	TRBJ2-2	ASSSIMNTGELF
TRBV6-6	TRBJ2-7	ASSYRGLNEQY
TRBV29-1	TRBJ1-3	SVGGGSGNTIY
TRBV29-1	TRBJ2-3	SVSPAGVDTQY
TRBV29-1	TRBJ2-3	SVDGTSGRTDTQY
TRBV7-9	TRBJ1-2	ASGGQGFGYT
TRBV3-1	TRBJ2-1	ASSNERYNEQF
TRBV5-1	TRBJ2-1	ASSLSGRAAYNEQF
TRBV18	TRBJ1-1	ASSPVERTNTEAF
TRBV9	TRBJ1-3	ASGATGNTIY
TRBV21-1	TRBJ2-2	ASNIRGTCGELF
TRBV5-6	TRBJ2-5	ASSFTGADETQY
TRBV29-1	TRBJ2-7	SVGGRSERDSGYEQY
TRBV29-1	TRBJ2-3	GSLGAVTDTQY
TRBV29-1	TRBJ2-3	SADPEQGKDTQY
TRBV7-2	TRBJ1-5	ASSIGSTYSNQPQH
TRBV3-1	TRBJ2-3	ASSHFKRNTDTQY
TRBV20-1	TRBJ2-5	SAPDPLSETQY
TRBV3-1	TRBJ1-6	ASSREDRGRGSPLH
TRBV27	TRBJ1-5	ASSPGTDSNQPQH
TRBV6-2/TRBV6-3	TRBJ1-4	ASSSGDTTEKLF
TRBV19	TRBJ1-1	ASTSPGGTEAF